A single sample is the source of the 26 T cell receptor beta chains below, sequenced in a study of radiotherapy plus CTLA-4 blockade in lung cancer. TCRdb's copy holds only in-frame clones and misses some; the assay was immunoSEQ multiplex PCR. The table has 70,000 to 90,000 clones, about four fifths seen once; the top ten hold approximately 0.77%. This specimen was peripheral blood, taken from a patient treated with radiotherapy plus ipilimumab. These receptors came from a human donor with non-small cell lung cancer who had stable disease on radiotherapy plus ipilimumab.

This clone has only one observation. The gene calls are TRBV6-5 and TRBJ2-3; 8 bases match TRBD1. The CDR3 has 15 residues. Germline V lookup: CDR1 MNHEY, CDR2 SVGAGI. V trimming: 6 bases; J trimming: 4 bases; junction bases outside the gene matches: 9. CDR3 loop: CASSSGGLGSDTQYF. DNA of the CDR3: TGTGCCAGCAGCTCAGGGGGCTTGGGTTCAGATACGCAGTATTTT.

In nucleotides, the CDR3 is TGTGCCAGCAGCGCCGGGGGGGTCTCCTACGAGCAGTACTTC. It yields the protein CASSAGGVSYEQYF. The chain is built from TRBV9 and TRBJ2-7, with 8 bases fitting TRBD2. CDR3 length equals 14 residues. CDR1 SGDLS and CDR2 YYNGEE come from the germline V gene. V lost 3 bases, J lost 0 bases, and 2 bases stayed unmatched.

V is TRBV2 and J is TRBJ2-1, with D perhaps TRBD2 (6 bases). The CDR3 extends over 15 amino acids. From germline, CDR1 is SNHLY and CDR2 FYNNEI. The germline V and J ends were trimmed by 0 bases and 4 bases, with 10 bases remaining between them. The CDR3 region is CASSEAAGSYNEQFF. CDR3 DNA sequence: TGTGCCAGCAGTGAAGCGGCGGGAAGTTACAATGAGCAGTTCTTC.

CDR3 residues: CASSDVRGGTDTQYF. In DNA, the CDR3 is TGCGCCAGCAGTGACGTGCGGGGGGGCACAGATACGCAGTATTTT. The chain couples TRBV10-1 to TRBJ2-3; 8 nucleotides align to TRBD2. The CDR3 spans 15 residues. V lost 3 bases and J lost 1; bases outside the gene matches: 3. Germline V lookup: CDR1 WNHNN, CDR2 SYGVQD (reference sequence).

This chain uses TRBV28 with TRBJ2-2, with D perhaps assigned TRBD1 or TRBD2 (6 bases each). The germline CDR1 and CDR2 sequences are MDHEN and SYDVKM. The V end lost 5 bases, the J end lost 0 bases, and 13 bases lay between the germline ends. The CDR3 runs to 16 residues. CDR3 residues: CASSHQRGPNTGELFF. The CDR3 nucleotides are TGTGCCAGCAGTCACCAACGGGGGCCGAACACCGGGGAGCTGTTTTTT.

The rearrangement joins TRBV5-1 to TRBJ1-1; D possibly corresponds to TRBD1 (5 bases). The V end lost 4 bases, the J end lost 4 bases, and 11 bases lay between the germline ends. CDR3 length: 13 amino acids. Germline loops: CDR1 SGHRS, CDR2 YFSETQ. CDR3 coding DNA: TGCGCCAGCAGCGTAGGAGGGGCCACTGAAGCTTTCTTT. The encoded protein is CASSVGGATEAFF.

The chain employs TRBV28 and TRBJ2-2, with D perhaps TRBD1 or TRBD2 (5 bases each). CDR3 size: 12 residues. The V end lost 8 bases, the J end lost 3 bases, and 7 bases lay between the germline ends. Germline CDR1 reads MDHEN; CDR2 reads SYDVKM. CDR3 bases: TGTGCCAGCTGGGGGTACACCGGGGAGCTGTTTTTT. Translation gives CASWGYTGELFF.

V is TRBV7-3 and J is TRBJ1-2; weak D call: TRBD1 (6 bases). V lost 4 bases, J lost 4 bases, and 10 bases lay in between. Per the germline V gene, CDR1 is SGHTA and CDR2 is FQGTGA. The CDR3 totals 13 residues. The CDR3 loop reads CASSSRGGYGYTF. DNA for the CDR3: TGTGCCAGCAGCTCCAGGGGTGGCTATGGCTACACCTTC.

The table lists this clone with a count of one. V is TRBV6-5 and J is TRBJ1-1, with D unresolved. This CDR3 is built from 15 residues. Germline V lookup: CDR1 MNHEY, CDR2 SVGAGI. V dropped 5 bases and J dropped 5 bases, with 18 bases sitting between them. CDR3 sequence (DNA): TGTGCCAGCAGTGCCGCGCCCCAAAGAAGGACTGAAGCTTTCTTT. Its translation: CASSAAPQRRTEAFF.

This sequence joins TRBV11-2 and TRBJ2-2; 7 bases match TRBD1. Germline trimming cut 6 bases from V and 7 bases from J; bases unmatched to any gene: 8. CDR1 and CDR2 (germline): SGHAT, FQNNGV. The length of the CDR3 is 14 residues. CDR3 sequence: CASSPQGSGGELFF. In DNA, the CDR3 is TGTGCCAGCAGTCCACAGGGGAGCGGCGGGGAGCTGTTTTTT.

The CDR3 loop reads CASSEARAPSDTQYF. As DNA, the CDR3 is TGTGCCAGCAGTGAAGCCAGGGCCCCCTCAGATACGCAGTATTTT. This rearrangement joins TRBV2 to TRBJ2-3; tentatively, D is TRBD1 (5 bases). This CDR3 region has 15 residues. Germline values: CDR1 SNHLY, CDR2 FYNNEI. V shed 0 bases and J shed 4 bases, with 11 bases lying between them.

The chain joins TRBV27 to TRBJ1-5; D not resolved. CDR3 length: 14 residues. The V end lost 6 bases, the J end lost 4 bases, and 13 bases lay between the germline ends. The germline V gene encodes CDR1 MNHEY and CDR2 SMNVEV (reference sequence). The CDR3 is CASRRAGSNQPQHF. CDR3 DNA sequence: TGTGCCAGCAGGCGGGCAGGATCGAATCAGCCCCAGCATTTT.

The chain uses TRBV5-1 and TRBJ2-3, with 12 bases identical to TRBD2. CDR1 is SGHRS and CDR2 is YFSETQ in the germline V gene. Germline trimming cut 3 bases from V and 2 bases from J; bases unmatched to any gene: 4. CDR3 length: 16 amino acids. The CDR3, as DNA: TGCGCCAGCAGCTACGGACTAGCGGGAAACACAGATACGCAGTATTTT. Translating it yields CASSYGLAGNTDTQYF.

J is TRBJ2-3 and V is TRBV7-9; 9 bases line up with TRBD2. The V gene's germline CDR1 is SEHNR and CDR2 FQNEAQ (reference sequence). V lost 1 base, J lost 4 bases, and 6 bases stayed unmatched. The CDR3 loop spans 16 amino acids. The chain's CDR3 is CASSLGREGRADTQYF. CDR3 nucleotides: TGTGCCAGCAGCTTAGGGCGGGAGGGCCGAGCAGATACGCAGTATTTT.

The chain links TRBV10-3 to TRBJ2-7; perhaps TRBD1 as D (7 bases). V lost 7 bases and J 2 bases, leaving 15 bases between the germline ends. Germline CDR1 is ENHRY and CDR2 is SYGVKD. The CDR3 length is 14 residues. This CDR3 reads CAIKEEGAPYEQYF. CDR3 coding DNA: TGTGCCATCAAAGAGGAGGGGGCGCCCTACGAGCAGTACTTC.

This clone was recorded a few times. CDR3 in DNA: TGTGCCAGCAGCTTGGACGGGGATATCAATCAGCCCCAGCATTTT. Translation: CASSLDGDINQPQHF. The rearrangement joins TRBV5-4 to TRBJ1-5; D is uncertain. The CDR3 is 15 amino acids. Trimming took 0 bases from V and 3 from J, leaving 10 bases between them. The V gene's germline CDR1 is SGHNT and CDR2 YYREEE (reference sequence).

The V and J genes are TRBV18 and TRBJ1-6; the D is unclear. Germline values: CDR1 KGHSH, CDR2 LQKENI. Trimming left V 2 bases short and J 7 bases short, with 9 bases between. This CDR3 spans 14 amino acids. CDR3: CASSPNRPNSPLHF. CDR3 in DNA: TGTGCCAGCTCACCAAACAGACCGAATTCACCCCTCCACTTT.

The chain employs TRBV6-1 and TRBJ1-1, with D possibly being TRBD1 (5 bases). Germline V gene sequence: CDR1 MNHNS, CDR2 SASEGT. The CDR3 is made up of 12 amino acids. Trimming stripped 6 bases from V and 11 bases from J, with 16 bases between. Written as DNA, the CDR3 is TGTGCCAGCAGGACAGCAACACGCGACGCTTTCTTT. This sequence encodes CASRTATRDAFF.

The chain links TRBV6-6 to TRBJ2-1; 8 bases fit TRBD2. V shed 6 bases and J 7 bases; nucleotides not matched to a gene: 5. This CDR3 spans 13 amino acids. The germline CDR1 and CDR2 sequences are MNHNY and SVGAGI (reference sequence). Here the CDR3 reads CASRHSGVNEQFF. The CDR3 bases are TGTGCCAGCAGACATAGCGGGGTAAATGAGCAGTTCTTC.

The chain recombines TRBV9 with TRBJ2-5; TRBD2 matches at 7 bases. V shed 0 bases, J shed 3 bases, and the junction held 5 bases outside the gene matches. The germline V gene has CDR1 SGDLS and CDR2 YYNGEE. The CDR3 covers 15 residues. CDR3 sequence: CASSVGSGAEETQYF. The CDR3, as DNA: TGTGCCAGCAGCGTAGGGAGCGGGGCAGAAGAGACCCAGTACTTC.

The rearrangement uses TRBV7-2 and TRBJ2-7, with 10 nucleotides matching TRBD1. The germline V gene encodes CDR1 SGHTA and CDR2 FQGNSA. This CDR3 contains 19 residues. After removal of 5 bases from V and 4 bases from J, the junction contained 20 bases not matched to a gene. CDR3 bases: TGTGCCAGCAGCGCACCCCGGGACAGGGGCGCCCCTTCGCGGTACGAGCAGTACTTC. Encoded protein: CASSAPRDRGAPSRYEQYF.

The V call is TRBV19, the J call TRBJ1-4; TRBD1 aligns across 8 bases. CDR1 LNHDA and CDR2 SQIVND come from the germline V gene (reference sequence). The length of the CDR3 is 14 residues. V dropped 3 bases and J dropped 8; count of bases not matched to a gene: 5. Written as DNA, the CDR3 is TGTGCCAGTAGTATCGGAACAGGGGGGGAAAAACTGTTTTTT. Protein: CASSIGTGGEKLFF.

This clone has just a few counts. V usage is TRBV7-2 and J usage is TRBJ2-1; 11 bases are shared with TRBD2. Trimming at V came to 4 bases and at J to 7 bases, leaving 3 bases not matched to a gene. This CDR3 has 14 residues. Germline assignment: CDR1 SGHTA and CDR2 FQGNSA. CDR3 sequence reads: CASSSTSGRNEQFF. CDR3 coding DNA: TGTGCCAGCAGCTCCACTAGCGGGAGAAATGAGCAGTTCTTC.

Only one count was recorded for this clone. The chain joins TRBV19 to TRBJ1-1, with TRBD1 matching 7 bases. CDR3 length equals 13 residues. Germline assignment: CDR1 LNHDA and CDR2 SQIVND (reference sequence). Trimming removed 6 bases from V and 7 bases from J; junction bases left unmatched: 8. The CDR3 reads CASSRRGRGEAFF. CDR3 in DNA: TGTGCCAGTAGCAGGAGGGGGCGCGGTGAAGCTTTCTTT.

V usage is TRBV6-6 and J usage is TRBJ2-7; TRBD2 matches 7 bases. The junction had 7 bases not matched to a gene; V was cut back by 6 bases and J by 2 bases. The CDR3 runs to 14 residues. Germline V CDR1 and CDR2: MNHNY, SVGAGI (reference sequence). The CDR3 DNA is TGTGCCAGCAGAGAACCAGGGAGGGCCTACGAGCAGTACTTC. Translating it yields CASREPGRAYEQYF.

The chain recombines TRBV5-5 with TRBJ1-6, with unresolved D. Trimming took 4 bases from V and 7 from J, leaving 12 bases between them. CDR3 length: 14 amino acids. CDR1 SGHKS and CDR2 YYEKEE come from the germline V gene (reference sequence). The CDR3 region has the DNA TGTGCCAGCAGCCTACGGCACGAGAATTCACCCCTCCACTTT. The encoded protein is CASSLRHENSPLHF. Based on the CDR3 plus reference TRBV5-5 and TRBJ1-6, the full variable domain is DAGVTQSPTHLIKTRGQQVTLRCSPISGHKSVSWYQQVLGQGPQFIFQYYEKEERGRGNFPDRFSARQFPNYSSELNVNALLLGDSALYLCASSLRHENSPLHFGNGTRLTVT.